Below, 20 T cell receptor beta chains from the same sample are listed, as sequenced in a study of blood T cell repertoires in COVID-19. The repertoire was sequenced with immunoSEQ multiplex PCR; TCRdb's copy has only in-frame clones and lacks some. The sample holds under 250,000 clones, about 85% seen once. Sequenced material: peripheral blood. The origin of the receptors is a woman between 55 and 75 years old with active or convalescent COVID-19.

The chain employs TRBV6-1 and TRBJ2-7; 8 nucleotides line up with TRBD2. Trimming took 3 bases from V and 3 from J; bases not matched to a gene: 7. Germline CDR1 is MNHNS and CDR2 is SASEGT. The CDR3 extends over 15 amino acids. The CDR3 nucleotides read TGTGCCAGCAGTGAGGGAGCGGGAGAGTACTACGAGCAGTACTTC. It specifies CASSEGAGEYYEQYF.

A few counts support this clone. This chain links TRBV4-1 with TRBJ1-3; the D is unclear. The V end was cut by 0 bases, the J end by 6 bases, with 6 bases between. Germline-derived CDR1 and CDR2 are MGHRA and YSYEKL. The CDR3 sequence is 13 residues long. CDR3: CASSQESENTIYF. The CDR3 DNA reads TGCGCCAGCAGCCAAGAGTCAGAAAACACCATATATTTT.

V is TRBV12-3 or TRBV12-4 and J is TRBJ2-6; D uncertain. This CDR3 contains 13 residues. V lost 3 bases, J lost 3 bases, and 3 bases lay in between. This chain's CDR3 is CASSFLGANVLTF. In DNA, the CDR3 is TGTGCCAGCAGTTTTCTTGGGGCCAACGTCCTGACTTTC.

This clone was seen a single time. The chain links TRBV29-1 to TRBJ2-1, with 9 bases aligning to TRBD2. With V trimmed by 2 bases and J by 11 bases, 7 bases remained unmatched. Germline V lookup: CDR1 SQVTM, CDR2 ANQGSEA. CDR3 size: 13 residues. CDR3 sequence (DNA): TGCAGCGTTGAATGGTTAGCGGGGGCCCAGCAGTTCTTC. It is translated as CSVEWLAGAQQFF.

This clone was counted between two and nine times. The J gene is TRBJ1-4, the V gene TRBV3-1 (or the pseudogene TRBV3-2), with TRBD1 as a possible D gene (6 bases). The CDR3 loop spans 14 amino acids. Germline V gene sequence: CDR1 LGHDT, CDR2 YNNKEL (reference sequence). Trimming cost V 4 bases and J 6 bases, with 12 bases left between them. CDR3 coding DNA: TGTGCCAGCAGCCCGGAGGGGGGGGATGAAAAACTGTTTTTT. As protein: CASSPEGGDEKLFF.

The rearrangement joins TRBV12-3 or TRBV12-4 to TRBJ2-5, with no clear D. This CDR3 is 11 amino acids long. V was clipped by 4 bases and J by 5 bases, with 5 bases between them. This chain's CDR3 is CASSYWETQYF. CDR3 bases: TGTGCCAGCAGTTACTGGGAGACCCAGTACTTC.

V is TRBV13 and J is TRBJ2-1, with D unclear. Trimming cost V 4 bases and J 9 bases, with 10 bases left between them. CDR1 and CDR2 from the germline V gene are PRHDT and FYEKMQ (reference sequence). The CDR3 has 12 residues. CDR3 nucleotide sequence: TGTGCCAGCAGCTCTCAACTATCTGAGCAGTTCTTC. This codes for CASSSQLSEQFF.

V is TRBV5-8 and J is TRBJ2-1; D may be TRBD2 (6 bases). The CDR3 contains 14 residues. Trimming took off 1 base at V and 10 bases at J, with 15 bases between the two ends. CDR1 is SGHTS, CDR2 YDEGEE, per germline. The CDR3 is CASSLQLVGGEQFF. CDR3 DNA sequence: TGTGCCAGCAGCTTGCAGCTAGTGGGGGGAGAGCAGTTCTTC.

CDR3 in amino acids: CASSPAVAGVRETQYF. In DNA, the CDR3 is TGTGCCAGCTCACCAGCCGTAGCGGGAGTAAGAGAGACCCAGTACTTC. J is TRBJ2-5 and V is TRBV18, with 9 nucleotides matching TRBD2. Unmatched junction bases numbered 8, after V lost 2 bases and J lost 4 bases. In germline, CDR1 is KGHSH, CDR2 LQKENI. The CDR3 extends over 16 amino acids. Combining the CDR3 with reference TRBV18 and TRBJ2-5 gives the whole variable domain NAGVMQNPRHLVRRRGQEARLRCSPMKGHSHVYWYRQLPEEGLKFMVYLQKENIIDESGMPKERFSAEFPKEGPSILRIQQVVRGDSAAYFCASSPAVAGVRETQYFGPGTRLLVL.

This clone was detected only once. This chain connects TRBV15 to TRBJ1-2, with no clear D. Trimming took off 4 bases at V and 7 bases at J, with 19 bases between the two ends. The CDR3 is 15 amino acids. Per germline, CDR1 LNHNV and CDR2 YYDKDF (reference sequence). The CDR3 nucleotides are TGTGCCACCAGCAACTTCAGACGGTTCAGCGGTGGCTACACCTTC. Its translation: CATSNFRRFSGGYTF.

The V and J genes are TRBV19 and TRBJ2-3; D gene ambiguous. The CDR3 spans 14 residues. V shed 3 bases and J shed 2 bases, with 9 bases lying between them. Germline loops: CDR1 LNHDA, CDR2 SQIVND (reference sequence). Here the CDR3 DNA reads TGTGCCAGTAGTATCGCCCAGGCCACAGATACGCAGTATTTT. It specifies CASSIAQATDTQYF.

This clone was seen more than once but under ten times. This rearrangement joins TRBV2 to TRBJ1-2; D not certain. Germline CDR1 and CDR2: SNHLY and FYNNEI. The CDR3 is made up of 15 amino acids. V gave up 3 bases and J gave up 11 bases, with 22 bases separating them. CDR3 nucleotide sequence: TGTGCCAGCAGTGAGGCTGATTCAGGCACGCACTTATACACCTTC. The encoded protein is CASSEADSGTHLYTF.

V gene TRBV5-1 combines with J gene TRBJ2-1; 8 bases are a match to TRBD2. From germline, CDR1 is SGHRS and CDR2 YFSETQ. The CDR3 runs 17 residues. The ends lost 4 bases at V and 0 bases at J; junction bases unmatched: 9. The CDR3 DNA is TGCGCCAGCAGCAACCACATAGCGGGGAGCTCCTACAATGAGCAGTTCTTC. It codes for CASSNHIAGSSYNEQFF.

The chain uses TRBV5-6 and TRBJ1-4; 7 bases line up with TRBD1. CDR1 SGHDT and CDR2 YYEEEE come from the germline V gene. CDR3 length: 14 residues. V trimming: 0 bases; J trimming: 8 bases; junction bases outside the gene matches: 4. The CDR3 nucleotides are TGTGCCAGCAGCTTGGCCGGGACAGTCGAAAAACTGTTTTTT. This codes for CASSLAGTVEKLFF.

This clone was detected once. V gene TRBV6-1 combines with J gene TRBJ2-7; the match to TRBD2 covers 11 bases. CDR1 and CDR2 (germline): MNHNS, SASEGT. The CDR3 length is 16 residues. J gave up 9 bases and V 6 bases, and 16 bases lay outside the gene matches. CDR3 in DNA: TGTGCCAGCAGGGAAAACCTAGCGGGGGGACGAACACTGCAGTACGTC. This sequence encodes CASRENLAGGRTLQYV.

CDR3 nucleotide sequence: TGTGCCAGCAGTTTAAGAACAGGGGATTTCGATGAGCAGTTCTTC. It encodes CASSLRTGDFDEQFF. The chain is built from TRBV28 and TRBJ2-1; TRBD1 agrees at 7 bases. The CDR3 runs to 15 residues. Germline CDR1 and CDR2: MDHEN and SYDVKM. J gave up 8 bases and V 2 bases, and 9 bases lay outside the gene matches.

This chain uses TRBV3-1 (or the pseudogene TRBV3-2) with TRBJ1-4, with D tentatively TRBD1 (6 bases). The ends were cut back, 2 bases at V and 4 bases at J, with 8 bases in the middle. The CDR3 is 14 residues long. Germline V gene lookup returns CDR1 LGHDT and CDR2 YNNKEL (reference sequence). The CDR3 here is CASSQRGYNEKLFF. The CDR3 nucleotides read TGTGCCAGCAGCCAAAGGGGGTATAATGAAAAACTGTTTTTT.

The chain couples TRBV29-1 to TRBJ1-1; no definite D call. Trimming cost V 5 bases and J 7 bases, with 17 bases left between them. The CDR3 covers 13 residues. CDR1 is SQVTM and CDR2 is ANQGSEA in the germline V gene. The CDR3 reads CSVTGFGEGEAFF. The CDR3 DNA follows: TGCAGCGTTACCGGATTCGGGGAAGGTGAAGCTTTCTTT.

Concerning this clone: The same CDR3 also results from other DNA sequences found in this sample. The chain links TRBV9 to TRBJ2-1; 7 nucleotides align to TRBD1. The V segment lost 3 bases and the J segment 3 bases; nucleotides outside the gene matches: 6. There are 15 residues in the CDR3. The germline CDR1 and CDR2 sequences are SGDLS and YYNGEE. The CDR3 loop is CASSARRDSYNEQFF. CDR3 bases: TGTGCCAGCAGCGCCCGACGGGACAGCTACAATGAGCAGTTCTTC.

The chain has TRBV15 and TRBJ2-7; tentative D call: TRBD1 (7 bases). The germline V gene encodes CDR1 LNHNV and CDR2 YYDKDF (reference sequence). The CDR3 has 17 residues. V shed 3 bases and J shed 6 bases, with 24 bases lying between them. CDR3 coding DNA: TGTGCCACCAGCAGCGGGGACAGCCGGGACTTAGGTGGCGAGCAGTACTTC. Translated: CATSSGDSRDLGGEQYF.